Presented here are 32 T cell receptor beta chains from one specimen sequenced in a study of immune evolution from preneoplasia to lung adenocarcinoma. Assay used: immunoSEQ multiplex PCR; TCRdb lists only in-frame clones, some missing. The data hold 5,000 or so clones, with around 79% observed a single time. The source material was FFPE minimally invasive lung adenocarcinoma tissue. The receptors derive from a person between 50 and 70 years old with lung adenocarcinoma.

This clone has a single count. The chain uses TRBV15 and TRBJ2-3, with TRBD2 matching over 12 bases. V shed 5 bases, J shed 2 bases, and the junction held 2 bases outside the gene matches. The CDR3 has 15 amino acids. Germline values: CDR1 LNHNV, CDR2 YYDKDF (reference sequence). Written as DNA, the CDR3 is TGTGCCACCAGCCGACTAGCGGGGGCCACAGATACGCAGTATTTT. It translates to CATSRLAGATDTQYF.

The V gene is TRBV5-1, the J gene TRBJ2-6, with a weak D call TRBD2 (5 bases). The CDR3 is 15 amino acids. V gave up 6 bases and J gave up 4 bases, with 14 bases separating them. CDR1 SGHRS and CDR2 YFSETQ come from the germline V gene. The CDR3 region is CASKVGVSGANVLTF. In nucleotides, the CDR3 is TGCGCCAGCAAGGTCGGGGTATCGGGGGCCAACGTCCTGACTTTC. Full variable domain (remainder filled in from reference TRBV5-1 and TRBJ2-6): KAGVTQTPRYLIKTRGQQVTLSCSPISGHRSVSWYQQTPGQGLQFLFEYFSETQRNKGNFPGRFSGRQFSNSRSEMNVSTLELGDSALYLCASKVGVSGANVLTFGAGSRLTVL.

V usage is TRBV10-3 and J usage is TRBJ2-7; 7 positions agree with TRBD1. Unmatched junction bases numbered 5, after V lost 7 bases and J lost 2 bases. CDR1 and CDR2 (germline): ENHRY, SYGVKD. The CDR3 length is 13 residues. CDR3 sequence (DNA): TGTGCCATCACGGACAGGCCGGCCTACGAGCAGTACTTC. Translation gives CAITDRPAYEQYF.

This clone was detected only once. The chain has TRBV18 and TRBJ1-4; no definite D call. CDR1 and CDR2 from the germline V gene are KGHSH and LQKENI. This CDR3 contains 17 residues. V was pared by 6 bases and J by 0 bases, with 17 bases between. CDR3 sequence reads: CASSDRTSVATNEKLFF. In DNA form, the CDR3 reads TGTGCCAGCTCTGATAGGACCTCGGTTGCAACTAATGAAAAACTGTTTTTT.

This chain connects TRBV19 to TRBJ2-3; TRBD2 agrees at 13 bases. Germline-derived CDR1 and CDR2 are LNHDA and SQIVND (reference sequence). The CDR3 runs 17 residues. V lost 5 bases, J lost 1 base, and 6 bases stayed unmatched. The CDR3 bases are TGTGCCAGTAGTTGGACTAGCGGGAGTAAGGGCACAGATACGCAGTATTTT. Its translation is CASSWTSGSKGTDTQYF.

This clone is categorized as large. The V gene is TRBV9, the J gene TRBJ2-6; D is ambiguous. The CDR3 runs 14 residues. Germline V gene sequence: CDR1 SGDLS, CDR2 YYNGEE. V was clipped by 3 bases and J by 4 bases, with 8 bases between them. The CDR3 DNA sequence: TGTGCCAGCAGCGCTATGGTAGGGGCCAACGTCCTGACTTTC. Its translation: CASSAMVGANVLTF.

The chain carries TRBV6-5 and TRBJ1-5; the match to TRBD1 covers 7 bases. V shed 6 bases, J shed 4 bases, and the junction held 6 bases outside the gene matches. Germline V gives CDR1 MNHEY, CDR2 SVGAGI. There are 14 residues in the CDR3. The CDR3 sequence is CASRKTGRNQPQHF. The CDR3 DNA sequence: TGTGCCAGCAGAAAGACAGGGAGGAATCAGCCCCAGCATTTT.

J is TRBJ2-2 and V is TRBV30; perhaps TRBD1 as D (6 bases). The length of the CDR3 is 14 residues. The germline V and J ends were trimmed by 3 bases and 3 bases, with 11 bases remaining between them. The germline V gene has CDR1 GTSNPN and CDR2 SVGIG (reference sequence). CDR3 amino acids: CAWRRSGDTGELFF. The CDR3 DNA reads as TGTGCCTGGAGAAGGTCAGGGGACACCGGGGAGCTGTTTTTT.

The V gene is TRBV16, the J gene TRBJ1-1; no definite D call. V was pared by 2 bases and J by 4 bases, with 11 bases between. The CDR3 is made up of 14 amino acids. The germline CDR1 and CDR2 sequences are KGHSY and FQNENV. CDR3 loop: CASSQLSSSTEAFF. CDR3 bases: TGTGCCAGCAGCCAACTCTCTTCAAGCACTGAAGCTTTCTTT.

This sequence joins TRBV5-6 and TRBJ2-3; 9 bases align to TRBD2. This CDR3 has 16 residues. V lost 4 bases and J lost 2; bases outside the gene matches: 8. In germline, CDR1 is SGHDT, CDR2 YYEEEE. CDR3 sequence: CASSLGTSSYTDTQYF. The CDR3 nucleotides read TGTGCCAGCAGCCTGGGGACTAGCTCTTACACAGATACGCAGTATTTT.

The CDR3 sequence is CASSQPGQPQHF. The CDR3 DNA follows: TGCGCCAGCAGCCAACCCGGTCAGCCCCAGCATTTT. The chain is built from TRBV4-1 and TRBJ1-5; D is uncertain. The CDR3 has 12 residues. Trimming stripped 2 bases from V and 6 bases from J, with 5 bases between. The germline gives CDR1 MGHRA, CDR2 YSYEKL.

There are a few counts of this clone. The gene calls are TRBV20-1 and TRBJ2-5; D is uncertain. This CDR3 contains 11 residues. The V and J ends lost 0 bases and 5 bases respectively, with 4 bases between them. Germline V gene data show CDR1 as DFQATT and CDR2 as SNEGSKA (reference sequence). For the CDR3, the DNA is TGCAGTGCTAGAGATTGGGAGACCCAGTACTTC. Translating gives CSARDWETQYF.

This clone appeared once. The chain has TRBV11-2 and TRBJ1-1; D not certain. V shed 5 bases and J shed 1 base, with 11 bases lying between them. The length of the CDR3 is 14 residues. Germline-derived CDR1 and CDR2 are SGHAT and FQNNGV. CDR3 residues: CASSLLAGNTEAFF. The CDR3 DNA sequence: TGTGCCAGCAGCCTCCTTGCAGGGAACACTGAAGCTTTCTTT.

The chain combines TRBV2 with TRBJ2-1; 7 positions agree with TRBD2. This CDR3 spans 13 amino acids. Germline V gives CDR1 SNHLY, CDR2 FYNNEI. V lost 7 bases and J lost 14; bases outside the gene matches: 14. The CDR3 here is CASNFRGSGNKFF. Here the CDR3 DNA reads TGTGCCAGCAACTTTCGGGGGAGCGGGAATAAGTTCTTC.

V gene TRBV2 combines with J gene TRBJ1-1, with 7 bases fitting TRBD1. CDR3 length: 17 residues. CDR1 is SNHLY and CDR2 is FYNNEI in the germline V gene. The J segment lost 0 bases and the V segment lost 4 bases, leaving 11 bases of the junction unmatched. The CDR3, as DNA: TGTGCCAGCAGTGTGGTACAGGGGAGTAGGATGAACACTGAAGCTTTCTTT. This translates into CASSVVQGSRMNTEAFF. The full variable domain, in which reference TRBV2 and TRBJ1-1 provide the parts outside the CDR3, is EPEVTQTPSHQVTQMGQEVILRCVPISNHLYFYWYRQILGQKVEFLVSFYNNEISEKSEIFDDQFSVERPDGSNFTLKIRSTKLEDSAMYFCASSVVQGSRMNTEAFFGQGTRLTVV.

This sequence joins TRBV7-3 and TRBJ2-2; tentatively, D is TRBD2 (6 bases). Trimming left V 5 bases short and J 1 base short, with 14 bases between. The CDR3 contains 16 residues. CDR1 is SGHTA, CDR2 FQGTGA, per germline. Written as DNA, the CDR3 is TGTGCCAGCAGCCCGGCCGGGACTTTGAACACCGGGGAGCTGTTTTTT. Amino acids: CASSPAGTLNTGELFF.

The V call is TRBV7-9, the J call TRBJ1-5, with 9 bases fitting TRBD1. Looked up from germline, CDR1 is SEHNR and CDR2 is FQNEAQ (reference sequence). The CDR3 is 18 amino acids. The ends lost 1 base at V and 6 bases at J; junction bases unmatched: 13. The CDR3 loop reads CASSLVTGTGSTGQPQHF. CDR3 sequence (DNA): TGTGCCAGCAGCTTAGTAACCGGGACAGGGTCCACGGGTCAGCCCCAGCATTTT.

V and J are TRBV7-9 and TRBJ2-5; D gene ambiguous. The J call may be mistaken, given a closer DNA end match to TRBJ2-7. This CDR3 is 13 amino acids long. From germline, CDR1 is SEHNR and CDR2 FQNEAQ (reference sequence). CDR3 region: CASSFPNPNEQYF. The DNA for the CDR3 is TGTGCCAGCAGCTTCCCTAACCCAAACGAGCAGTACTTC.

This sequence joins TRBV28 and TRBJ1-6, with 11 bases matching TRBD1. The junction had 7 bases not matched to a gene; V was cut back by 7 bases and J by 5 bases. The CDR3 is made up of 16 amino acids. Germline V CDR1 and CDR2: MDHEN, SYDVKM. CDR3 sequence (DNA): TGTGCCAGCAAGGACAGGGGGCGAGGTAATAATTCACCCCTCCACTTT. Protein sequence: CASKDRGRGNNSPLHF.

CDR3 in amino acids: CASSEEMGGGFNEQFF. CDR3 bases: TGTGCCAGCAGTGAAGAGATGGGGGGAGGGTTCAATGAGCAGTTCTTC. This rearrangement joins TRBV6-1 to TRBJ2-1, with 7 bases that match TRBD2. Germline loops: CDR1 MNHNS, CDR2 SASEGT. V was clipped by 1 base and J by 6 bases; unmatched bases: 9. CDR3 length equals 16 residues.

J is TRBJ1-5 and V is TRBV6-4, with 7 bases lining up with TRBD1. Germline CDR1 is MRHNA and CDR2 is SNTAGT. The CDR3 totals 14 residues. V lost 6 bases and J lost 5; bases outside the gene matches: 7. DNA for the CDR3: TGTGCCAGCAGCACAGACAGGGACGATCAGCCCCAGCATTTT. Translated: CASSTDRDDQPQHF.

This sequence joins TRBV2 and TRBJ1-2; TRBD1 is a possible D gene (6 bases). Trimming left V 3 bases short and J 4 bases short, with 9 bases between. The CDR3 is 13 amino acids. Germline loops: CDR1 SNHLY, CDR2 FYNNEI. Here the CDR3 DNA reads TGTGCCAGCAGTGAGGGACACCTCTATGGCTACACCTTC. It translates to CASSEGHLYGYTF.

The genes are TRBV7-8 and TRBJ1-6, with D unresolved. V dropped 5 bases and J dropped 6 bases, with 14 bases sitting between them. The CDR3 totals 15 residues. Germline CDR1 is SGHVS and CDR2 is FQNEAQ. The CDR3 sequence: CASSPAVGVNSPLHF. CDR3 DNA sequence: TGTGCCAGCAGCCCTGCGGTGGGAGTTAATTCACCCCTCCACTTT.

V and J are TRBV7-8 and TRBJ1-4; D unresolved. Trimming removed 5 bases from V and 6 bases from J, with 13 bases in between. Per germline, CDR1 SGHVS and CDR2 FQNEAQ. This CDR3 region has 14 residues. CDR3 nucleotides: TGTGCCAGCAGCCGCGGTCGGCACGATGAAAAACTGTTTTTT. Translation: CASSRGRHDEKLFF.

This chain connects TRBV29-1 to TRBJ2-2; a weak D match, TRBD2 (6 bases). Germline CDR1 is SQVTM and CDR2 is ANQGSEA. The CDR3 is made up of 11 amino acids. Trimming pared 4 bases from V and 7 bases from J, leaving 7 bases between. Written as DNA, the CDR3 is TGCAGCGTTGGGGGGGACGGGGAGCTGTTTTTT. Translated: CSVGGDGELFF.

The count of this clone is one. This sequence joins TRBV28 and TRBJ1-1; D unresolved. The CDR3 covers 14 residues. Per the germline V gene, CDR1 is MDHEN and CDR2 is SYDVKM. Trimming took 2 bases from V and 3 from J, leaving 10 bases between them. CDR3 sequence (DNA): TGTGCCAGCAGTTTACTGAACGGATACACTGAAGCTTTCTTT. It translates to CASSLLNGYTEAFF.

This sequence joins TRBV30 and TRBJ2-5; D possibly matches TRBD1 or TRBD2 (5 bases each). With the DNA end fitting TRBJ2-7 better, the J assignment may be wrong. Germline assignment: CDR1 GTSNPN and CDR2 SVGIG (reference sequence). CDR3 size: 16 residues. The CDR3: CAWSVRGGTSQNEQYF. The CDR3 DNA is TGTGCCTGGAGTGTACGGGGCGGCACGAGTCAGAACGAGCAGTACTTC.

The CDR3 DNA reads as TGTGCCTGGAGTGGGGTAGATACGCAGTATTTT. It encodes CAWSGVDTQYF. The V call is TRBV30, the J call TRBJ2-3, with unresolved D. Germline-derived CDR1 and CDR2 are GTSNPN and SVGIG (reference sequence). The V and J ends lost 1 base and 5 bases respectively, with 4 bases between them. The CDR3 runs 11 residues. Combining the CDR3 with reference TRBV30 and TRBJ2-3 gives the whole variable domain SQTIHQWPATLVQPVGSPLSLECTVEGTSNPNLYWYRQAAGRGLQLLFYSVGIGQISSEVPQNLSASRPQDRQFILSSKKLLLSDSGFYLCAWSGVDTQYFGPGTRLTVL.

J is TRBJ1-1 and V is TRBV29-1; weak D call: TRBD1 (5 bases). This CDR3 has 11 residues. From germline, CDR1 is SQVTM and CDR2 ANQGSEA. V was pared by 4 bases and J by 6 bases, with 9 bases between. The CDR3 loop reads CSVAGGSEAFF. In DNA form, the CDR3 reads TGCAGCGTTGCGGGGGGGTCTGAAGCTTTCTTT. Full variable domain (rest looked up from reference TRBV29-1 and TRBJ1-1): SAVISQKPSRDICQRGTSLTIQCQVDSQVTMMFWYRQQPGQSLTLIATANQGSEATYESGFVIDKFPISRPNLTFSTLTVSNMSPEDSSIYLCSVAGGSEAFFGQGTRLTVV.

This chain links TRBV6-6 with TRBJ1-5; D unclear. Germline V gene lookup returns CDR1 MNHNY and CDR2 SVGAGI (reference sequence). The CDR3 consists of 14 residues. The V gene lost 0 bases and the J gene lost 1 base, with 4 bases spanning the gap. The CDR3 DNA is TGTGCCAGCAGTTACTCAGGGAGCAATCAGCCCCAGCATTTT. It codes for CASSYSGSNQPQHF.

V usage is TRBV5-1 and J usage is TRBJ2-7; D is unclear. Between the trimmed V and J ends, which lost 0 bases and 2 bases, there was a span of 18 bases. CDR1 is SGHRS, CDR2 YFSETQ, per germline. The CDR3 has 17 residues. CDR3 bases: TGCGCCAGCAGCTTGGATACTGCGTTCCTATCACCCTACGAGCAGTACTTC. Residues: CASSLDTAFLSPYEQYF.

The rearrangement joins TRBV28 to TRBJ2-7, with 10 bases aligning to TRBD2. The germline gives CDR1 MDHEN, CDR2 SYDVKM. The ends lost 5 bases at V and 4 bases at J; junction bases unmatched: 5. This CDR3 is built from 14 residues. CDR3 in amino acids: CASSPSGRAYEQYF. In DNA, the CDR3 is TGTGCCAGCAGTCCGAGCGGGAGGGCGTACGAGCAGTACTTC.